This T cell receptor beta chain was documented in a study of T cell responses to AZD1222 COVID-19 vaccine. Only in-frame clones appear in the TCRdb table, and some are missing; sequencing was by immunoSEQ multiplex PCR. The data show some 120,000 clones, 70% to 90% seen once. Findings and limits, study-wide: Two doses of AZD1222 preceded a rise in Spike-specific TCR breadth and depth. Vaccine-related CD4 TCRs covered spike, predominating at 160-218 and 743-854. Sampling captured repertoires only after the peak T cell response. Donors were mostly white British, more females; clonal diversity possibly underestimated.

As regards this clone: The target antigen is unknown.

Trimming removed 6 bases at V and 0 bases at J, with 11 bases between. The CDR3 is 14 amino acids. Germline CDR1 reads LNHDA; CDR2 reads SQIVND (reference sequence). Sequences were derived from peripheral blood, sampled on day 0 of AZD1222 vaccination. The chain joins TRBV19 to TRBJ1-1; D ambiguous. The TCR was taken from an adult in good health. The chain's CDR3 is CASSLATLNTEAFF. CDR3 DNA: TGTGCCAGTAGCCTAGCCACGCTGAACACTGAAGCTTTCTTT.